This is a list of T cell receptor beta chains from one sample in a study of tissue T cells after allogeneic stem cell transplantation. Measured with immunoSEQ multiplex PCR; TCRdb has only the in-frame clones, and not every one. The sample has some 7,000 clones, approximately 50% seen once; the top ten hold more than 20%. The sample in question was duodenum tissue, obtained at autopsy. The source of these receptors is a female donor over 55 with lung cancer. Each CDR3 is given with its conserved first and last residue. D genes are given only for firm matches. A row's size may be missing; if present it is once, few, many or a size class.

d_call,v_call,j_call,clone_size,cdr3_nt,cdr3_aa
TRBD1,TRBV19,TRBJ2-7,NA,TGTACCAGCAACGACAGGGGCGAGCAGTACTTC,CTSNDRGEQYF
NA,TRBV5-1,TRBJ2-5,NA,TGCGCCAGCAGCTTGTCGTCTACCGAAGAGACCCAGTACTTC,CASSLSSTEETQYF
NA,TRBV12-5,TRBJ1-4,NA,TGTGCTAGTGGTTTGGACAGCAGAGGTGAAAAACTGTTTTTT,CASGLDSRGEKLFF
NA,TRBV30,TRBJ2-5,NA,TGTGCCTGGGCTACGGGACATTGGGAGACCCAGTACTTC,CAWATGHWETQYF
NA,TRBV6-2/TRBV6-3,TRBJ1-5,NA,TGTGCCAGCAGTAACGGGGCTGGAGGGAATCAGCCCCAGCATTTT,CASSNGAGGNQPQHF
NA,TRBV18,TRBJ2-3,NA,TGTGCCAGCTCACCTCAGGTCGCAGATACGCAGTATTTT,CASSPQVADTQYF
TRBD1,TRBV15,TRBJ1-5,few,TGTGCCACCAGCAGAGGACACCCATTTAGCGGCCCGACAGGGGTTCGCCAGCCCCAGCATTTT,CATSRGHPFSGPTGVRQPQHF
NA,TRBV5-1,TRBJ2-3,medium-sized,TGCGCCAGCAGCAGCGCTAGCACAGATACGCAGTATTTT,CASSSASTDTQYF
NA,TRBV5-4,TRBJ2-3,once,TGTGCCACCCACCCCGAGAGGACAGATACGCAGTATTTT,CATHPERTDTQYF
NA,TRBV29-1,TRBJ2-7,NA,TGCAGCGTTGGACCGAGCTCCTACGAGCAGTACTTC,CSVGPSSYEQYF
NA,TRBV7-2,TRBJ2-4,NA,TGTGCCAGCAGCAATCCGGGTCGGGAAAACATTCAGTACTTC,CASSNPGRENIQYF
NA,TRBV7-9,TRBJ2-5,NA,TGTGCCAGCAGCCAGTGGGGAGGAGGGGAGACCCAGTACTTC,CASSQWGGGETQYF
NA,TRBV19,TRBJ2-1,NA,TGTGCCAGTAGTATAGGGGGATGGAGGTCGGTCCACAATGAGCAGTTCTTC,CASSIGGWRSVHNEQFF
NA,TRBV2,TRBJ2-1,once,TGTGCCAGCAGTCAGGACGGAGTTCCCAATGAGCAGTTCTTC,CASSQDGVPNEQFF
TRBD2,TRBV19,TRBJ2-6,NA,TGTGCCAGTAGTACCTACCTTCGGACTAGCTTTGTCCCTGGGGCCAACGTCCTGACTTTC,CASSTYLRTSFVPGANVLTF
NA,TRBV4-1,TRBJ1-6,NA,TGCGCCAGCAGCGGTTATGGGTGGAATTCACCCCTCCACTTT,CASSGYGWNSPLHF
TRBD1,TRBV6-5,TRBJ1-2,medium-sized,TGTGCCAGCAGTTACGGGGGGACAGGTGAATATGGCTACACCTTC,CASSYGGTGEYGYTF